The clone carrying this T cell receptor (beta chain) has more than one count but fewer than ten. The target antigen is unknown. These data come from a study of post-analysis software for immune sequencing data. Study outcomes and limitations: There were a few TRBV segments more frequent in patients than controls, and TRBV5-6, TRBV5-1 and TRBV20-1 were among them.

Germline CDR1 is MDHEN and CDR2 is SYDVKM. Between the trimmed V and J ends, which lost 7 bases and 3 bases, there was a span of 16 bases. The CDR3 has 14 residues. Unique molecular identifiers were carried by the TCR beta cDNA libraries. TCRdb reprocessed the PCR reads via MiXCR and lists one record per CDR3 protein. The sample records about 430,000 distinct CDR3 sequences, 30% to 45% being singletons. The sample consisted of blood. The V and J genes are TRBV28 and TRBJ2-7; D is uncertain. This sequence was found in a girl aged 2 to 9 with multiple sclerosis. This CDR3 reads CASTTGGVVYEQYF. CDR3 nucleotides: TGTGCCAGCACCACGGGTGGGGTTGTCTACGAGCAGTACTTC.